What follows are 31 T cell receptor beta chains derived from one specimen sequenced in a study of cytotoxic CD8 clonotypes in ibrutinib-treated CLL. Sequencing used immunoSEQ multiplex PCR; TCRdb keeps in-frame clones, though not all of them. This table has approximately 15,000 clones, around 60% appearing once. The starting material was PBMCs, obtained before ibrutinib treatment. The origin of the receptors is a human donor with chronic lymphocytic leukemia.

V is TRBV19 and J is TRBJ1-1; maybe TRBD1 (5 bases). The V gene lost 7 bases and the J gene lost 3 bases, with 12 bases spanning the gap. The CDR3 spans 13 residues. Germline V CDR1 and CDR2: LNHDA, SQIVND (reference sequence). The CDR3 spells CASTSRGDTEAFF. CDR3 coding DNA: TGTGCCAGTACCTCACGGGGGGACACTGAAGCTTTCTTT.

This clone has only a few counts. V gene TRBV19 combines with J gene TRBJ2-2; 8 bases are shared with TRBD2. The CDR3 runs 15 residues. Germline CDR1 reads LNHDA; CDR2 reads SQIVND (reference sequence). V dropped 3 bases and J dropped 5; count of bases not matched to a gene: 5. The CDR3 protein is CASSIPREGTGELFF. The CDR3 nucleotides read TGTGCCAGTAGTATCCCCCGGGAGGGAACCGGGGAGCTGTTTTTT.

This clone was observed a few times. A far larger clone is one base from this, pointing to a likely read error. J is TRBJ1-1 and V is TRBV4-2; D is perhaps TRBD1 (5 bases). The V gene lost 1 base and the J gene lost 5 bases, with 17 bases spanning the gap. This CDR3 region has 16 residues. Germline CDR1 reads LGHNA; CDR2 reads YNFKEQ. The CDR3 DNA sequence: TGTGCCAGCAGCCAAGCTGAGACAGAGGAACAGACTGAAGCTTTCTTT. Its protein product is CASSQAETEEQTEAFF.

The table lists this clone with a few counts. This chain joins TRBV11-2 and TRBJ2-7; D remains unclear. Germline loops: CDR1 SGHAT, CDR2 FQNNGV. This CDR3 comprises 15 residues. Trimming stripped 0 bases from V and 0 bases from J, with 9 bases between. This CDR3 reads CASSLEIGYSYEQYF. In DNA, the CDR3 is TGTGCCAGCAGCTTAGAAATAGGGTACTCCTACGAGCAGTACTTC.

In nucleotides, the CDR3 is TGCGCCAGCAGCACCAGCACCGGGACAGGAGGTACTGGAAACACCATATATTTT. Translating it yields CASSTSTGTGGTGNTIYF. The chain couples TRBV5-1 to TRBJ1-3, with TRBD1 identical over 8 bases. The CDR3 contains 18 residues. Germline V gene data show CDR1 as SGHRS and CDR2 as YFSETQ. V lost 4 bases, J lost 2 bases, and 14 bases stayed unmatched.

The CDR3 region is CASSAGYAGSTDTQYF. CDR3 coding DNA: TGTGCCAGCAGCGCAGGGTACGCGGGGAGCACAGATACGCAGTATTTT. The chain joins TRBV9 to TRBJ2-3; TRBD2 might be the D (6 bases). V was cut by 3 bases and J by 0 bases, with 14 bases left in between. The CDR3 covers 16 residues. Germline assignment: CDR1 SGDLS and CDR2 YYNGEE.

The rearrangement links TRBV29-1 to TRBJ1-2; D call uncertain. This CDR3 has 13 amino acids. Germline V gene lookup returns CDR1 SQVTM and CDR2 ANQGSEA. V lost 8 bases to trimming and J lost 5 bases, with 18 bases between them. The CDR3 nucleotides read TGCAGCACCGGGTGGGAGGGCGTGTATGGCTACACCTTC. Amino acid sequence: CSTGWEGVYGYTF.

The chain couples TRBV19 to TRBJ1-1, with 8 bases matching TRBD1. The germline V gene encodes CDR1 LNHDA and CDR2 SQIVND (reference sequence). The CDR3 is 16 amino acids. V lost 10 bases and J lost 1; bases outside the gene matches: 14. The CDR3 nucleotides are TGTGCCACCCTACGGCAGGGGGCGTCTGGGAACACTGAAGCTTTCTTT. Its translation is CATLRQGASGNTEAFF.

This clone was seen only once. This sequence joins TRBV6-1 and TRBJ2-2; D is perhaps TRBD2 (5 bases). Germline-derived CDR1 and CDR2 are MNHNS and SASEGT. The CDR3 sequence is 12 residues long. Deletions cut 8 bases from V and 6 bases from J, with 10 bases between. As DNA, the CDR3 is TGTGCCAGCGGAGGAATGGCCGGGGAGCTGTTTTTT. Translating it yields CASGGMAGELFF.

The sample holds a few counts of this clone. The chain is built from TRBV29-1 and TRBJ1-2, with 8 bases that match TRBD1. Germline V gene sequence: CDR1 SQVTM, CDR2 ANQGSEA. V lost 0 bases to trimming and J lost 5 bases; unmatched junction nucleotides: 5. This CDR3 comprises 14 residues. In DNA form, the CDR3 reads TGCAGCGTTGAAGACCGGACAGGGATATATGGCTACACCTTC. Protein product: CSVEDRTGIYGYTF. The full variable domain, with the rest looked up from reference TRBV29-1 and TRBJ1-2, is SAVISQKPSRDICQRGTSLTIQCQVDSQVTMMFWYRQQPGQSLTLIATANQGSEATYESGFVIDKFPISRPNLTFSTLTVSNMSPEDSSIYLCSVEDRTGIYGYTFGSGTRLTVV.

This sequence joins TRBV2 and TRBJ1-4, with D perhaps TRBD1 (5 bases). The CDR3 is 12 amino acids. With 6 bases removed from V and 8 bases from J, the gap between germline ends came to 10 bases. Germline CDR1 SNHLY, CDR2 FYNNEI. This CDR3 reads CASSGNREKLFF. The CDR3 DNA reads TGTGCCAGCAGCGGTAACAGGGAAAAACTGTTTTTT.

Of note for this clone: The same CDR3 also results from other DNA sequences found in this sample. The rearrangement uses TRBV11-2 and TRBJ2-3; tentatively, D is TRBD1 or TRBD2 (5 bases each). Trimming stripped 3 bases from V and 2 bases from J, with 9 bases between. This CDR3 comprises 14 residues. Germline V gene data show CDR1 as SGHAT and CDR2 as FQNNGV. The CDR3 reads CASSLRGLTDTQYF. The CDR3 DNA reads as TGTGCCAGCAGCTTGAGGGGCCTCACAGATACGCAGTATTTT.

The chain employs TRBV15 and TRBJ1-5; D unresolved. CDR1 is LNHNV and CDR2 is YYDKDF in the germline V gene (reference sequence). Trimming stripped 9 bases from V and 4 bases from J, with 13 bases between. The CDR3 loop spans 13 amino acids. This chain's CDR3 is CATGGERNQPQHF. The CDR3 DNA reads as TGTGCCACAGGTGGGGAGAGGAATCAGCCCCAGCATTTT.

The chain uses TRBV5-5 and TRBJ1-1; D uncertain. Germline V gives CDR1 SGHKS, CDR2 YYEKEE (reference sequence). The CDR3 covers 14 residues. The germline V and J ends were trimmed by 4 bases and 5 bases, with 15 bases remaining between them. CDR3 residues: CASSHPEGWTEAFF. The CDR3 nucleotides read TGTGCCAGCAGCCACCCCGAAGGGTGGACTGAAGCTTTCTTT.

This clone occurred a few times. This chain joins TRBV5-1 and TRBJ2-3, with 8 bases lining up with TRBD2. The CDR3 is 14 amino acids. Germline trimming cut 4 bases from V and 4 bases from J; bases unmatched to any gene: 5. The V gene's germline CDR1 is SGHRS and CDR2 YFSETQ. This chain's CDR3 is CASSEERGPDTQYF. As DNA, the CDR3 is TGCGCCAGCAGCGAAGAGCGGGGGCCAGATACGCAGTATTTT. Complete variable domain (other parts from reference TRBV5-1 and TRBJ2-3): KAGVTQTPRYLIKTRGQQVTLSCSPISGHRSVSWYQQTPGQGLQFLFEYFSETQRNKGNFPGRFSGRQFSNSRSEMNVSTLELGDSALYLCASSEERGPDTQYFGPGTRLTVL.

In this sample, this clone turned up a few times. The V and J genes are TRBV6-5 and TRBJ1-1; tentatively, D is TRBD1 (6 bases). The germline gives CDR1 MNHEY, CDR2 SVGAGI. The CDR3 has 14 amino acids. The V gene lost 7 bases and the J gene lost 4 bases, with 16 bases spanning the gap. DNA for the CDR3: TGTGCCAGCAACGAACAGGGACCGAGCACTGAAGCTTTCTTT. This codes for CASNEQGPSTEAFF.

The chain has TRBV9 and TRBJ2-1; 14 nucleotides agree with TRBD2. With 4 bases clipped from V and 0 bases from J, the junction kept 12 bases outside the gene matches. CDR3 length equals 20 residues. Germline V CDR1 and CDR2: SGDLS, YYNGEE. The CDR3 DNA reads TGTGCCAGCAGCTCGCCTTCCGGACTAGCGGGGGGAGACTCCTACAATGAGCAGTTCTTC. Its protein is CASSSPSGLAGGDSYNEQFF.

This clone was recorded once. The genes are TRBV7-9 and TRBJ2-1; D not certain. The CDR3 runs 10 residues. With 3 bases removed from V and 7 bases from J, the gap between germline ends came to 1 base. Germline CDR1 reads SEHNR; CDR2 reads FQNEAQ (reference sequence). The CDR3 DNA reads TGTGCCAGCAGCTTTAATGAGCAGTTCTTC. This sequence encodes CASSFNEQFF. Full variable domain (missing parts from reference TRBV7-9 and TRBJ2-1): DTGVSQNPRHKITKRGQNVTFRCDPISEHNRLYWYRQTLGQGPEFLTYFQNEAQLEKSRLLSDRFSAERPKGSFSTLEIQRTEQGDSAMYLCASSFNEQFFGPGTRLTVL.

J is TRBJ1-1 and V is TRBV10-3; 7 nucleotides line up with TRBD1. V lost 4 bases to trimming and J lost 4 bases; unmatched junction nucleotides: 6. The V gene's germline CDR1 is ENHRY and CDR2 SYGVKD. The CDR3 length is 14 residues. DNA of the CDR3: TGTGCCATCAGTGGGGGACAGCCGAGCACTGAAGCTTTCTTT. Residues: CAISGGQPSTEAFF.

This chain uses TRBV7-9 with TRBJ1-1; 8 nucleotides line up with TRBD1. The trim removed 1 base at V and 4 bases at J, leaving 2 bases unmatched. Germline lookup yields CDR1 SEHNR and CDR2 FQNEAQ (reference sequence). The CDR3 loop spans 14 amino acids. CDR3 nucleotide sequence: TGTGCCAGCAGCTTAGGGACAGGGATCACTGAAGCTTTCTTT. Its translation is CASSLGTGITEAFF.

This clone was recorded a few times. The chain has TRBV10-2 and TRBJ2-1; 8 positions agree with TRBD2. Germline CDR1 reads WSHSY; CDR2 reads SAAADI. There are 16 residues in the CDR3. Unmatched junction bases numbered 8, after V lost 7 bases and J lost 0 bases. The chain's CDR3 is CASMVGGGPSYNEQFF. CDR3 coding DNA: TGCGCCAGCATGGTGGGCGGGGGGCCCTCCTACAATGAGCAGTTCTTC.

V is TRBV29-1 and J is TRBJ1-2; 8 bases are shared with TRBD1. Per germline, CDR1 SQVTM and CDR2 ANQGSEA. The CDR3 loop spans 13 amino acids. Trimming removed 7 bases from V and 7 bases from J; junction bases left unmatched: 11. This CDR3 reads CSAKTGDDGGYTF. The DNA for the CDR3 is TGCAGCGCCAAGACAGGGGATGACGGTGGCTACACCTTC.

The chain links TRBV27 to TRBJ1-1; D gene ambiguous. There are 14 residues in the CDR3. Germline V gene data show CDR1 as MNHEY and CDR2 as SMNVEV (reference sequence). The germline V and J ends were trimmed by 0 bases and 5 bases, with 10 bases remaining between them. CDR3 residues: CASSLSRPETEAFF. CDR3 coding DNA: TGTGCCAGCAGTTTATCTCGACCAGAGACTGAAGCTTTCTTT.

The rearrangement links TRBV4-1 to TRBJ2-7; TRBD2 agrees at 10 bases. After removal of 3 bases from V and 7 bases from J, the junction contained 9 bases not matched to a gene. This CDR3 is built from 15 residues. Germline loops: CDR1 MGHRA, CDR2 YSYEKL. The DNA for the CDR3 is TGCGCCAGCAGCCAGCGGGGGACTAGCGAGGGGGAGCAGTACTTC. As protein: CASSQRGTSEGEQYF.

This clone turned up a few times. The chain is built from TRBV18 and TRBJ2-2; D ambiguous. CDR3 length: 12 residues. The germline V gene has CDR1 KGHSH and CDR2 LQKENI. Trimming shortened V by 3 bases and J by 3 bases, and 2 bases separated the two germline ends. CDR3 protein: CASSPDTGELFF. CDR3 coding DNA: TGTGCCAGCTCACCCGACACCGGGGAGCTGTTTTTT.

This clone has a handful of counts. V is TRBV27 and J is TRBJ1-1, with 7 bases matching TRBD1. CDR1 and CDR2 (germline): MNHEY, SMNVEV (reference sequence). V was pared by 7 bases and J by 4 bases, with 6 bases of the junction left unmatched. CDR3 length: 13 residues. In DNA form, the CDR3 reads TGTGCCAGCACCAGACAGGGTGGCACTGAAGCTTTCTTT. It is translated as CASTRQGGTEAFF.

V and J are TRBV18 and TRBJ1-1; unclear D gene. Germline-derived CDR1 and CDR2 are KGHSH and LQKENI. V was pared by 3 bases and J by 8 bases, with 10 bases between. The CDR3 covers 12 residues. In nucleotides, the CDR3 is TGTGCCAGCTCACCGTCACAGATAGAAGCTTTCTTT. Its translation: CASSPSQIEAFF.

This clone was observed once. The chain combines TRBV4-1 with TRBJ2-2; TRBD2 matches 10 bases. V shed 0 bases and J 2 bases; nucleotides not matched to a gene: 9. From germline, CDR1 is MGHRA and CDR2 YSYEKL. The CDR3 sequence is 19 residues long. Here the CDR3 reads CASSQEGLAGDINTGELFF. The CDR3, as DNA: TGCGCCAGCAGCCAAGAGGGGCTAGCGGGGGACATTAACACCGGGGAGCTGTTTTTT.

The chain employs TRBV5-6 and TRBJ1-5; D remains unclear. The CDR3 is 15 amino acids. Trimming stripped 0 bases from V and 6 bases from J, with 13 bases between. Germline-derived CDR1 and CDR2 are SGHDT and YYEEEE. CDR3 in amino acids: CASSLGLGHRQPQHF. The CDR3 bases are TGTGCCAGCAGCTTGGGGTTAGGGCATCGTCAGCCCCAGCATTTT.

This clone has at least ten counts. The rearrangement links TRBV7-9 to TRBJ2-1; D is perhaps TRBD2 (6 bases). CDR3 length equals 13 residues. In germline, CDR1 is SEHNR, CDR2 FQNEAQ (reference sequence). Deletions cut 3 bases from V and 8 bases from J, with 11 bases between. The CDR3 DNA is TGTGCCAGCAGCTTTCTCAGGGAGGATGAGCAGTTCTTC. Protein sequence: CASSFLREDEQFF.

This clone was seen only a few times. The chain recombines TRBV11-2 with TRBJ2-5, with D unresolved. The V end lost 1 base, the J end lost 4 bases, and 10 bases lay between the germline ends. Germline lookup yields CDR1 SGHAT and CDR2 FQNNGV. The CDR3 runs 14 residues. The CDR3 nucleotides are TGTGCCAGCAGCTTAGGATCTAGTCCAGAGACCCAGTACTTC. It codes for CASSLGSSPETQYF.